A single sample is the source of the 3 T cell receptor beta chains below, sequenced in a study of breast tumors, draining lymph nodes, adjacent tissues. Axillary draining lymph nodes of breast cancer patients supplied the node samples. TCRdb itself ran the multiplex PCR reads through MiXCR, one entry per CDR3 protein. The sample has under 350,000 distinct CDR3 sequences, 30% to 35% seen once. The sequenced sample consisted of axillary lymph node tissue. These TCRs come from a female donor with breast cancer. Some clones in this sample may be carry-over from other donors' samples.

There are many counts of this clonotype. The chain uses TRBV7-2 and TRBJ1-2, with D uncertain. Germline lookup yields CDR1 SGHTA and CDR2 FQGNSA. The CDR3 has 14 residues. The germline V and J ends were trimmed by 2 bases and 0 bases, with 7 bases remaining between them. CDR3 sequence (DNA): TGTGCCAGCAGCTTAAACGCGGCTAACTATGGCTACACCTTC. Translating gives CASSLNAANYGYTF.

This clonotype was observed many times. J is TRBJ1-4 and V is TRBV14; a weak D match, TRBD1 (6 bases). The CDR3 covers 15 residues. Trimming cost V 1 base and J 8 bases, with 14 bases left between them. In germline, CDR1 is SGHDN, CDR2 FVKESK. In DNA form, the CDR3 reads TGTGCCAGCAGCCAAGCGAACAGGGTACGGGAAAAACTGTTTTTT. It codes for CASSQANRVREKLFF.

As concerns this clonotype: A much larger clone differs from this one at a single base, so this may be a read error. CDR3 sequence reads: CASSLAARGMELFF. The CDR3 DNA sequence: TGTGCCAGCAGCTTGGCGGCTAGGGGGATGGAGCTGTTTTTT. The chain joins TRBV5-6 to TRBJ2-2; possible D gene TRBD1, 6 bases. Trimming cost V 0 bases and J 10 bases, with 13 bases left between them. Germline V gene sequence: CDR1 SGHDT, CDR2 YYEEEE. This CDR3 contains 14 residues.